This paragraph covers one TCR beta chain sequence. Trimming cost V 1 base and J 0 bases, with 16 bases left between them. CDR1 LGHNA and CDR2 YNFKEQ come from the germline V gene. The CDR3 is made up of 18 amino acids. This specimen belongs to a study of metastatic and nonmetastatic thyroid tumors. Patients were all untreated before their thyroid surgery. TCRdb re-analyzed the PCR reads through MiXCR. Of 85,000 to 95,000 clones listed, just under 15% are singletons. This chain joins TRBV4-2 and TRBJ1-3; D uncertain. Sample: blood. This TCR came from a female donor with papillary thyroid cancer or a benign thyroid nodule (not recorded which). Some clones in this sample may be carry-over from other donors' samples. CDR3 sequence: CASSQGGPLNFSGNTIYF. CDR3 nucleotide sequence: TGTGCCAGCAGCCAAGGTGGTCCGCTGAACTTCTCTGGAAACACCATATATTTT.